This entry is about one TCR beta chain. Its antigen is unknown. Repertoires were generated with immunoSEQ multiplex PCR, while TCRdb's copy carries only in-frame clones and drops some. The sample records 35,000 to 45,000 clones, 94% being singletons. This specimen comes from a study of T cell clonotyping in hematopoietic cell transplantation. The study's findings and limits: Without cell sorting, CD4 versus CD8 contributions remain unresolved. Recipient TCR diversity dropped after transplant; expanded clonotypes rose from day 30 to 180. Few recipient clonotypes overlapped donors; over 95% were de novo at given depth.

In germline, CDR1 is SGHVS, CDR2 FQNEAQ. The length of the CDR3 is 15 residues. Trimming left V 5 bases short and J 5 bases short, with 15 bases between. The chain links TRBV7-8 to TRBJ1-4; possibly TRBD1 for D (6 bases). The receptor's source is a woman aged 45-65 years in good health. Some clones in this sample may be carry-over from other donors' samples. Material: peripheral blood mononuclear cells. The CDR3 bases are TGTGCCAGCAGCCCCATACAGGGACGGAATGAAAAACTGTTTTTT. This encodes CASSPIQGRNEKLFF. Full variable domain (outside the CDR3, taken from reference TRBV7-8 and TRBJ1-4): GAGVSQSPRYKVAKRGQDVALRCDPISGHVSLFWYQQALGQGPEFLTYFQNEAQLDKSGLPSDRFFAERPEGSVSTLKIQRTQQEDSAVYLCASSPIQGRNEKLFFGSGTQLSVL.